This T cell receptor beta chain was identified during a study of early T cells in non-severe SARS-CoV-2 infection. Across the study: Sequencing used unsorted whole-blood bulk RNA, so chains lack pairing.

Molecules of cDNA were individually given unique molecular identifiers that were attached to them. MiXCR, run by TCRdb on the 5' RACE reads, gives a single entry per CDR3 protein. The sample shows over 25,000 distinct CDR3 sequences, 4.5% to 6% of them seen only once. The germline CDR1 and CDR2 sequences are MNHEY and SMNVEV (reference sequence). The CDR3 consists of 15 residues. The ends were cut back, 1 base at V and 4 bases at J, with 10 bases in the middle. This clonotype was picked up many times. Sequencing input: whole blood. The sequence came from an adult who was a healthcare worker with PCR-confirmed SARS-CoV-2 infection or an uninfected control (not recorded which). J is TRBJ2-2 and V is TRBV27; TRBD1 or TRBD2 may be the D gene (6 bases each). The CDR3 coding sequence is TGTGCCAGCAGTTTATTGGGGGGCCCCACCGGGGAGCTGTTTTTT. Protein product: CASSLLGGPTGELFF.